The 24 T cell receptor beta chains given below trace back to one sample, sequenced in a study of cytomegalovirus exposure and HLA in healthy donors. The PCR was carried out with 60 Vbeta primers and 13 Jbeta primers. This table comes from immunoSEQ multiplex PCR, and its TCRdb copy is limited to in-frame clones, with some not included. Here the sample spans roughly 150,000 clones, 60% to 80% being singletons. The sample consisted of PBMCs. These receptors were obtained from a male donor in good health and CMV-seronegative.

The chain couples TRBV9 to TRBJ2-3; TRBD2 matches at 11 bases. Germline-derived CDR1 and CDR2 are SGDLS and YYNGEE. V shed 4 bases, J shed 2 bases, and the junction held 6 bases outside the gene matches. The CDR3 covers 16 residues. The DNA for the CDR3 is TGTGCCAGCAGCACTGGGACTAGCGGAATCACAGATACGCAGTATTTT. Its protein is CASSTGTSGITDTQYF.

J is TRBJ2-3 and V is TRBV6-6; TRBD1 agrees at 8 bases. V lost 6 bases to trimming and J lost 3 bases; unmatched junction nucleotides: 8. The CDR3 spans 15 residues. CDR1 is MNHNY, CDR2 SVGAGI, per germline (reference sequence). CDR3 DNA sequence: TGTGCCAGCAGCCGGACAGGGAAGAGTACAGATACGCAGTATTTT. It codes for CASSRTGKSTDTQYF.

The chain is built from TRBV2 and TRBJ2-7; D perhaps matches TRBD1 (6 bases). The CDR3 loop spans 14 amino acids. From germline, CDR1 is SNHLY and CDR2 FYNNEI. V was shortened by 5 bases and J by 7 bases, with 18 bases between the two germline ends. The CDR3 spells CASSPEQGPGEQYF. The CDR3 DNA follows: TGTGCCAGCAGTCCCGAACAGGGCCCGGGGGAGCAGTACTTC. The complete variable domain, with remaining parts taken from reference TRBV2 and TRBJ2-7, reads EPEVTQTPSHQVTQMGQEVILRCVPISNHLYFYWYRQILGQKVEFLVSFYNNEISEKSEIFDDQFSVERPDGSNFTLKIRSTKLEDSAMYFCASSPEQGPGEQYFGPGTRLTVT.

V gene TRBV11-3 combines with J gene TRBJ2-5, with 11 bases that match TRBD2. From germline, CDR1 is SGHNT and CDR2 YENEEA. The CDR3 is 15 residues long. Germline trimming cut 10 bases from V and 3 bases from J; bases unmatched to any gene: 10. CDR3 in DNA: TGTGCCATCGACACTAGCGGGGGTATGGAAGAGACCCAGTACTTC. The encoded protein is CAIDTSGGMEETQYF. The whole variable domain, remainder taken from reference TRBV11-3 and TRBJ2-5, is EAGVVQSPRYKIIEKKQPVAFWCNPISGHNTLYWYLQNLGQGPELLIRYENEEAVDDSQLPKDRFSAERLKGVDSTLKIQPAELGDSAVYLCAIDTSGGMEETQYFGPGTRLLVL.

The chain recombines TRBV7-9 with TRBJ1-1; 7 nucleotides agree with TRBD1. The CDR3 totals 13 residues. Looked up from germline, CDR1 is SEHNR and CDR2 is FQNEAQ (reference sequence). The V segment lost 4 bases and the J segment 4 bases; nucleotides outside the gene matches: 3. The CDR3 region is CASSSGGGTEAFF. The CDR3 bases are TGTGCCAGCAGCTCAGGGGGTGGCACTGAAGCTTTCTTT.

This chain uses TRBV5-1 with TRBJ2-5; 11 bases are a match to TRBD1. CDR3 length: 15 amino acids. Germline V gene lookup returns CDR1 SGHRS and CDR2 YFSETQ. V shed 2 bases and J 1 base; nucleotides not matched to a gene: 1. CDR3 sequence: CASSFGTGGQETQYF. The CDR3 nucleotides are TGCGCCAGCAGCTTTGGGACAGGGGGCCAAGAGACCCAGTACTTC.

The chain combines TRBV30 with TRBJ2-2; the D gene is possibly TRBD2 (5 bases). This CDR3 is built from 15 residues. Germline CDR1 is GTSNPN and CDR2 is SVGIG (reference sequence). Deletions cut 0 bases from V and 3 bases from J, with 11 bases between. The CDR3 sequence is CAWSVRARDTGELFF. The CDR3 DNA reads TGTGCCTGGAGTGTACGGGCGCGGGACACCGGGGAGCTGTTTTTT.

The chain links TRBV30 to TRBJ2-1; D call uncertain. The CDR3 is 13 amino acids. V was clipped by 1 base and J by 0 bases, with 4 bases between them. Germline assignment: CDR1 GTSNPN and CDR2 SVGIG (reference sequence). The CDR3 protein is CAWSGDSYNEQFF. The CDR3 nucleotides read TGTGCCTGGAGTGGCGACTCCTACAATGAGCAGTTCTTC.

The chain recombines TRBV7-2 with TRBJ2-1, with TRBD2 matching 12 bases. The CDR3 contains 15 residues. Germline assignment: CDR1 SGHTA and CDR2 FQGNSA. J gave up 10 bases and V 5 bases, and 9 bases lay outside the gene matches. The CDR3 DNA sequence: TGTGCCAGCAGCCGGACTAGCGGGACCCAAAGGGAGCAGTTCTTC. Translated: CASSRTSGTQREQFF. Supplemented by reference TRBV7-2 and TRBJ2-1, the full variable domain reads GAGVSQSPSNKVTEKGKDVELRCDPISGHTALYWYRQSLGQGLEFLIYFQGNSAPDKSGLPSDRFSAERTGGSVSTLTIQRTQQEDSAVYLCASSRTSGTQREQFFGPGTRLTVL.

V is TRBV19 and J is TRBJ1-5; D is unresolved. V lost 4 bases and J 5 bases, leaving 18 bases between the germline ends. Per the germline V gene, CDR1 is LNHDA and CDR2 is SQIVND (reference sequence). The CDR3 covers 16 residues. CDR3 loop: CASSRGAGRVDQPQHF. The DNA of the CDR3 is TGTGCCAGTAGTAGGGGAGCTGGCAGAGTAGATCAGCCCCAGCATTTT.

V is TRBV2 and J is TRBJ2-7; TRBD2 matches at 11 bases. Germline loops: CDR1 SNHLY, CDR2 FYNNEI. V was pared by 4 bases and J by 2 bases, with 7 bases of the junction left unmatched. The CDR3 is 16 amino acids. The CDR3 nucleotides are TGTGCCAGCAGTGTAGCGGGAGGGCCGCAAGCCTACGAGCAGTACTTC. It yields the protein CASSVAGGPQAYEQYF.

The chain employs TRBV7-9 and TRBJ2-7; the match to TRBD1 covers 10 bases. This CDR3 contains 15 residues. Germline CDR1 reads SEHNR; CDR2 reads FQNEAQ (reference sequence). V lost 5 bases, J lost 1 base, and 5 bases stayed unmatched. CDR3 in amino acids: CASSRRDRGSYEQYF. In DNA, the CDR3 is TGTGCCAGCAGCCGTAGGGACAGGGGTTCCTACGAGCAGTACTTC. The complete variable domain, with remaining parts taken from reference TRBV7-9 and TRBJ2-7, reads DTGVSQNPRHKITKRGQNVTFRCDPISEHNRLYWYRQTLGQGPEFLTYFQNEAQLEKSRLLSDRFSAERPKGSFSTLEIQRTEQGDSAMYLCASSRRDRGSYEQYFGPGTRLTVT.

This chain uses TRBV6-4 with TRBJ2-1, with unresolved D. The CDR3 consists of 14 residues. From germline, CDR1 is MRHNA and CDR2 SNTAGT. V lost 2 bases and J lost 4, with 9 bases in between. CDR3 DNA: TGTGCCAGCAGTGACCCTTCGGTATACAATGAGCAGTTCTTC. Its protein product is CASSDPSVYNEQFF.

V and J are TRBV18 and TRBJ2-7, with TRBD1 matching over 7 bases. The germline V gene has CDR1 KGHSH and CDR2 LQKENI. V lost 8 bases to trimming and J lost 0 bases; unmatched junction nucleotides: 4. This CDR3 contains 13 residues. This CDR3 is CASGRDSSYEQYF. The CDR3 DNA is TGTGCCAGCGGCAGGGACAGCTCCTACGAGCAGTACTTC.

The chain uses TRBV5-4 and TRBJ2-1; 8 bases line up with TRBD2. Losses at the gene ends were 0 bases for V and 9 bases for J; bases not matched to a gene: 14. Looked up from germline, CDR1 is SGHNT and CDR2 is YYREEE (reference sequence). The CDR3 contains 17 residues. The CDR3 DNA sequence: TGTGCCAGCAGCTTGGCCGTTCTCGGGACTAGTAGTATTGAGCAGTTCTTC. Translated: CASSLAVLGTSSIEQFF.

V gene TRBV9 combines with J gene TRBJ2-1; 8 bases agree with TRBD2. This CDR3 spans 15 amino acids. Trimming took 4 bases from V and 9 from J; bases not matched to a gene: 12. Germline assignment: CDR1 SGDLS and CDR2 YYNGEE. This CDR3 is CASSPRGAGGGEQFF. The CDR3 nucleotides are TGTGCCAGCAGCCCCCGGGGGGCGGGAGGAGGTGAGCAGTTCTTC.

This clone was recorded only once. The chain has TRBV7-9 and TRBJ1-2, with D maybe TRBD1 (6 bases). This CDR3 spans 16 amino acids. The germline gives CDR1 SEHNR, CDR2 FQNEAQ (reference sequence). Trimming stripped 4 bases from V and 0 bases from J, with 15 bases between. The CDR3 DNA sequence: TGTGCCAGCAGCTCAAACCGGGACACAGCTAACTATGGCTACACCTTC. It codes for CASSSNRDTANYGYTF.

V gene TRBV10-3 combines with J gene TRBJ1-2, with D perhaps TRBD1 (5 bases). Trimming took 0 bases from V and 4 from J, leaving 6 bases between them. Germline V gene lookup returns CDR1 ENHRY and CDR2 SYGVKD. The CDR3 length is 13 residues. CDR3 region: CAISESTVYGYTF. In DNA form, the CDR3 reads TGTGCCATCAGTGAGTCGACAGTCTATGGCTACACCTTC.

The chain joins TRBV5-1 to TRBJ2-1; 10 bases match TRBD2. Germline CDR1 and CDR2: SGHRS and YFSETQ. The CDR3 extends over 14 amino acids. Trimming took 5 bases from V and 4 from J; bases not matched to a gene: 3. CDR3 sequence reads: CASSGTSVYNEQFF. The DNA of the CDR3 is TGCGCCAGCAGTGGGACTAGCGTATACAATGAGCAGTTCTTC.

The chain is built from TRBV30 and TRBJ1-4; D is ambiguous. The V and J ends lost 0 bases and 0 bases respectively, with 5 bases between them. CDR1 and CDR2 from the germline V gene are GTSNPN and SVGIG (reference sequence). This CDR3 has 14 amino acids. The chain's CDR3 is CAWSVQSTNEKLFF. CDR3 nucleotides: TGTGCCTGGAGTGTACAGTCAACTAATGAAAAACTGTTTTTT.

In the case of this clone: The sample contains more than one DNA sequence encoding this CDR3. The chain employs TRBV6-5 and TRBJ1-3, with D possibly TRBD1 on 5 matching bases. This CDR3 region has 15 residues. V shed 2 bases and J shed 0 bases, with 8 bases lying between them. Germline CDR1 MNHEY, CDR2 SVGAGI. The CDR3 is CASSYGGGSGNTIYF. The CDR3 DNA reads as TGTGCCAGCAGTTACGGGGGGGGCTCTGGAAACACCATATATTTT.

This rearrangement joins TRBV5-5 to TRBJ1-2; 9 nucleotides match TRBD1. Trimming cost V 4 bases and J 6 bases; bases outside gene matches: 1. Germline V gives CDR1 SGHKS, CDR2 YYEKEE (reference sequence). The CDR3 loop spans 12 amino acids. This chain's CDR3 is CASSRDRDGYTF. The CDR3 bases are TGTGCCAGCAGCCGGGACAGGGATGGCTACACCTTC.

The rearrangement uses TRBV19 and TRBJ2-3, with 9 bases identical to TRBD2. The CDR3 is 16 amino acids. From germline, CDR1 is LNHDA and CDR2 SQIVND (reference sequence). V dropped 5 bases and J dropped 2; count of bases not matched to a gene: 8. The CDR3 sequence is CASSGRTSGFTDTQYF. The CDR3 DNA is TGTGCCAGTAGTGGCCGCACTAGCGGGTTCACAGATACGCAGTATTTT.

The chain joins TRBV7-2 to TRBJ2-4; no clear D. V lost 3 bases and J 1 base, leaving 7 bases between the germline ends. There are 14 residues in the CDR3. Germline assignment: CDR1 SGHTA and CDR2 FQGNSA. DNA of the CDR3: TGTGCCAGCAGCTTCAGGCTGGCCAAAAACATTCAGTACTTC. Translation gives CASSFRLAKNIQYF.